The clone carrying this T cell receptor beta chain was counted a few times. Its antigen is unidentified. This specimen belongs to a study of shared clonotypes between healthy human individuals. Study results and limitations: It was only blood that was sampled, and tissue repertoires likely differ.

The length of the CDR3 is 15 residues. Trimming cost V 3 bases and J 2 bases, with 15 bases left between them. Germline-derived CDR1 and CDR2 are SGHKS and YYEKEE (reference sequence). It was across several immunoSEQ plates that each subset's genomic DNA was evenly split. This table comes from immunoSEQ multiplex PCR, and its TCRdb copy is limited to in-frame clones, with some not included. The table lists about 490,000 clones, 79% of them singletons, with approximately 12% in the top ten. The chain joins TRBV5-5 to TRBJ2-7, with D tentatively TRBD1 or TRBD2 (5 bases each). The sequence was collected from a woman aged 40 to 55 in good health. Some clones in this sample may be carry-over from other donors' samples. Sample: PBMCs. The CDR3 sequence is CASSSAGTGTYEQYF. In DNA, the CDR3 is TGTGCCAGCAGCTCAGCCGGGACGGGGACCTACGAGCAGTACTTC.